The rows below give T cell receptor beta chains drawn from one sample of a study of identical twins. A single record per CDR3 protein comes from TCRdb applying MiXCR to the 5' RACE reads. Seen here are some 760,000 distinct CDR3 sequences, roughly 18% observed once, and the top ten hold around 13%. This sample was also put to use in a study of T cells expressing NK-cell markers.

The material sequenced was PBMCs. These receptors were taken from a woman under 30 in good health. Both conserved end residues are part of each CDR3. D genes are given only for firm matches. Clone size, where shown, is once, few, many, or a class for clones that have expanded.

>TRBJ2-3|NA|NA|TRBV7-9
TGTGCCAGCAGCATATACGGGGAGGATACGCAGTATTTT
CASSIYGEDTQYF
>TRBJ2-7|NA|few|TRBV20-1
TGCAGTGCCGAAACCTTGGCTCCTGCTCAGTACTTC
CSAETLAPAQYF
>TRBJ2-7|NA|few|TRBV20-1
TGCAGTGCTAGCGGACCCGGGACCCCTTACCCCTACGAGCAGTACTTC
CSASGPGTPYPYEQYF
>TRBJ2-3|TRBD2|NA|TRBV20-1
TGCAGTGCTTCGCAGCGGGAGGGGAAAGATACGCAGTATTTT
CSASQREGKDTQYF
>TRBJ2-5|NA|NA|TRBV24-1
TGTGCCACCAGTGGCGGTGGGGGGGAGACCCAGTACTTC
CATSGGGGETQYF
>TRBJ2-5|NA|NA|TRBV5-5
TGTGCCATGGGCCCGGGGCTGAAGACCCAGTACTTC
CAMGPGLKTQYF
>TRBJ1-1|NA|NA|TRBV15
TGTGCCACCAGCACCGACAGCGCCACTGAAGCTTTCTTT
CATSTDSATEAFF
>TRBJ2-7|TRBD1|few|TRBV10-3
TGTGCCATCAGGGACTTGACAGGGAACGTGAACCCCTCTGAGCAGTACTTC
CAIRDLTGNVNPSEQYF
>TRBJ1-2|TRBD1|NA|TRBV20-1
TGCAGTGCTAGAGATCAGGGACAGGGTGGGAGCTACACCTTC
CSARDQGQGGSYTF
>TRBJ1-5|NA|few|TRBV4-3
TGCGCCAGCAGCCAAGAGAACAGGAGGAATCAGCCCCAGCATTTT
CASSQENRRNQPQHF
>TRBJ2-6|NA|NA|TRBV12-3/TRBV12-4
TGTGCCAGCAGCCCCGAGACAGGCGGAGTAGCTGGGGCCAACGTCCTGACTTTC
CASSPETGGVAGANVLTF
>TRBJ2-3|NA|NA|TRBV7-9
TGTGCCAGCAGCAAAAGGCCCACGACGGACACAGATACGCAGTATTTT
CASSKRPTTDTDTQYF
>TRBJ1-2|NA|NA|TRBV5-1
TGCGCCAGCAGCTTGTCACAGATCTCTTATGGCTACACCTTC
CASSLSQISYGYTF
>TRBJ2-5|NA|NA|TRBV20-1
TGCAGTGCCGAGGACAGAAGAACATTGGAGACCCAGTACTTC
CSAEDRRTLETQYF
>TRBJ2-1|TRBD2|NA|TRBV20-1
TGCAGTGCTGACCTCGGGACTAGCGGGGCTGAGCAGTTCTTC
CSADLGTSGAEQFF
>TRBJ2-3|NA|NA|TRBV5-1
TGCGCCAGCAGCTCAGGGACATTTTCCACAGATACGCAGTATTTT
CASSSGTFSTDTQYF
>TRBJ2-1|NA|few|TRBV2
TGTGCCAGCAGGAAAATGGGCGATGAGCAGTTCTTC
CASRKMGDEQFF
>TRBJ2-1|TRBD2|many|TRBV29-1
TGCAGCGTTGAAGGGATCGGTAGCGGGGTTGCTGAGCAGTTCTTC
CSVEGIGSGVAEQFF
>TRBJ2-7|TRBD2|few|TRBV7-9
TGTGCCAGCAGCACAGAAGCGGGAGGGACCTACGAGCAGTACTTC
CASSTEAGGTYEQYF
>TRBJ1-1|NA|few|TRBV3-1
TGTGCCAGCAGCTCGAGGACCTCCGAAATTGAAGCTTTCTTT
CASSSRTSEIEAFF